Listed here are 31 T cell receptor beta chains from one sample, sequenced in a study of naive and memory T cell subsets. An equimolar mix of two oligonucleotides served as the beta constant-region primer for TRBC1 and TRBC2. Ligated cDNA was amplified by four rounds of PCR with nested alpha and beta constant-region primers and SP2. TCRdb processed the UMI-ligation and nested PCR reads anew with MiXCR; each CDR3 protein has one entry. The sample has 15,000 to 20,000 distinct CDR3 sequences; approximately 9.4% are singletons. Sequenced: central memory CD8+ T cells from blood. Receptors originate from a human donor in good health.

In this sample, this clonotype turned up a few times. V and J are TRBV9 and TRBJ2-7; perhaps TRBD1 as D (5 bases). The germline V and J ends were trimmed by 7 bases and 1 base, with 15 bases remaining between them. From germline, CDR1 is SGDLS and CDR2 YYNGEE. The CDR3 covers 14 residues. CDR3 DNA: TGTGCCAGCCAACCAGGGTGGGGTTCCTACGAGCAGTACTTC. Translation gives CASQPGWGSYEQYF.

Note on this clonotype: A much bigger clone sits one base away, suggesting this may be a read error. The chain recombines TRBV29-1 with TRBJ1-1; maybe TRBD1 (6 bases). The germline CDR1 and CDR2 sequences are SQVTM and ANQGSEA. The CDR3 has 10 residues. V was pared by 7 bases and J by 7 bases, with 10 bases between. CDR3 coding DNA: TGCAGCGGTATCAGGGGTGAAGCTTTCTTT. Encoded protein: CSGIRGEAFF.

There are a few counts of this clonotype. V gene TRBV4-3 combines with J gene TRBJ2-3, with D hard to call. V gave up 1 base and J gave up 0 bases, with 5 bases separating them. Germline values: CDR1 LGHNA, CDR2 YSLEER. There are 14 residues in the CDR3. The DNA for the CDR3 is TGCGCCAGCAGCCAAGGGGTGAGCACAGATACGCAGTATTTT. Its translation: CASSQGVSTDTQYF.

This clonotype turned up a few times. This chain links TRBV4-2 with TRBJ2-3; 8 nucleotides align to TRBD2. V shed 2 bases and J 0 bases; nucleotides not matched to a gene: 4. Germline V CDR1 and CDR2: LGHNA, YNFKEQ. CDR3 length: 16 residues. The CDR3 bases are TGTGCCAGCAGCCAACCTAGCGGGCTAAGCACAGATACGCAGTATTTT. Its translation is CASSQPSGLSTDTQYF.

This clonotype was detected many times. V is TRBV29-1 and J is TRBJ1-1; 8 bases agree with TRBD1. Germline V gene data show CDR1 as SQVTM and CDR2 as ANQGSEA. V was pared by 4 bases and J by 6 bases, with 1 base of the junction left unmatched. CDR3 length equals 11 residues. As DNA, the CDR3 is TGCAGCGTTGCCAGGGGGCCTGAAGCTTTCTTT. Translating it yields CSVARGPEAFF.

V usage is TRBV20-1 and J usage is TRBJ2-7, with 7 bases matching TRBD2. The CDR3 is made up of 14 amino acids. Germline CDR1 reads DFQATT; CDR2 reads SNEGSKA (reference sequence). Trimming at V came to 0 bases and at J to 2 bases, leaving 4 bases not matched to a gene. The CDR3 here is CSAREGGEAYEQYF. DNA for the CDR3: TGCAGTGCTAGAGAGGGAGGGGAGGCCTACGAGCAGTACTTC.

This clonotype was recorded at least ten times. The chain uses TRBV27 and TRBJ1-1, with D possibly being TRBD1 (5 bases). Trimming cost V 7 bases and J 0 bases, with 15 bases left between them. This CDR3 comprises 15 residues. CDR1 is MNHEY and CDR2 is SMNVEV in the germline V gene (reference sequence). The CDR3: CASKRDVDLNTEAFF. The CDR3 DNA sequence: TGTGCCAGCAAAAGGGACGTTGACTTGAACACTGAAGCTTTCTTT.

A word on this clonotype: Germline is not matched at one junction end, which may reflect a read error. The J gene is TRBJ2-5, the V gene TRBV2; D is perhaps TRBD1 (5 bases). Germline V gene sequence: CDR1 SNHLY, CDR2 FYNNEI. The length of the CDR3 is 16 residues. The CDR3 loop is CASREAQGEAQETQYF. The CDR3 coding sequence is TGTGCCAGCAGAGAAGCTCAGGGCGAGGCTCAAGAGACCCAGTACTTC.

Only a few counts were recorded for this clonotype. V is TRBV20-1 and J is TRBJ2-7; 7 bases are shared with TRBD1. The CDR3 covers 18 residues. Germline trimming cut 1 base from V and 2 bases from J; bases unmatched to any gene: 17. The germline V gene has CDR1 DFQATT and CDR2 SNEGSKA (reference sequence). CDR3 loop: CSARGTHPSTGVTYEQYF. The DNA of the CDR3 is TGCAGTGCTAGAGGCACCCACCCCTCAACAGGGGTTACCTACGAGCAGTACTTC.

This clonotype was picked up a small number of times. A much more abundant neighbour one base away suggests this may be a read error. The V and J genes are TRBV4-3 and TRBJ1-3; D not resolved. CDR3 length: 13 amino acids. Trimming shortened V by 3 bases and J by 7 bases, and 10 bases separated the two germline ends. Germline CDR1 and CDR2: LGHNA and YSLEER. The CDR3 spells CASSQPCSNTIYF. The CDR3 DNA follows: TGCGCCAGCAGCCAGCCGTGTTCGAACACCATATATTTT.

By frequency in the sample, this clonotype is medium-sized. The V and J genes are TRBV6-2 or TRBV6-3 and TRBJ2-1; no definite D call. V lost 5 bases, J lost 0 bases, and 8 bases lay in between. The V gene's germline CDR1 is MNHEY and CDR2 SVGEGT. The CDR3 is made up of 14 amino acids. The CDR3, as DNA: TGTGCCAGCAGTGCAGACAACTCCTACAATGAGCAGTTCTTC. Its protein is CASSADNSYNEQFF.

This clonotype showed up just a few times. The gene calls are TRBV4-3 and TRBJ2-3, with a possible D match to TRBD1 (6 bases). The CDR3 runs to 15 residues. The germline V gene encodes CDR1 LGHNA and CDR2 YSLEER. Trimming took off 6 bases at V and 2 bases at J, with 15 bases between the two ends. The CDR3 nucleotides read TGCGCCAGCAGGTATGGGGGCCAGGACACAGATACGCAGTATTTT. Its translation is CASRYGGQDTDTQYF.

This clonotype appeared many times. The rearrangement joins TRBV28 to TRBJ1-4; no reliable D call. The germline gives CDR1 MDHEN, CDR2 SYDVKM. The V end was cut by 3 bases, the J end by 6 bases, with 14 bases between. This CDR3 comprises 15 residues. CDR3 in amino acids: CASSFRAETDEKLFF. The DNA for the CDR3 is TGTGCCAGCAGTTTTCGGGCAGAAACCGATGAAAAACTGTTTTTT.

This clonotype was seen a few times. This chain connects TRBV4-3 to TRBJ1-1; D is unclear. CDR1 LGHNA and CDR2 YSLEER come from the germline V gene. This CDR3 is built from 16 residues. The ends were cut back, 0 bases at V and 0 bases at J, with 11 bases in the middle. The CDR3, as DNA: TGCGCCAGCAGCCAAGATGCATGGAAATTGAACACTGAAGCTTTCTTT. It yields the protein CASSQDAWKLNTEAFF.

This clonotype has more than one count but fewer than ten. The CDR3 spells CASSHRENTEAFF. The DNA for the CDR3 is TGTGCCAGCAGTCACCGGGAGAACACTGAAGCTTTCTTT. The genes are TRBV6-4 and TRBJ1-1; D call uncertain. The ends were cut back, 5 bases at V and 1 base at J, with 8 bases in the middle. The CDR3 totals 13 residues. Germline V gene lookup returns CDR1 MRHNA and CDR2 SNTAGT.

This clonotype was detected ten times or more. This chain connects TRBV3-1 to TRBJ2-1; no definite D call. The CDR3 extends over 15 amino acids. V dropped 0 bases and J dropped 4 bases, with 10 bases sitting between them. Germline CDR1 and CDR2: LGHDT and YNNKEL (reference sequence). The chain's CDR3 is CASSQDVQEYNEQFF. The CDR3, as DNA: TGTGCCAGCAGCCAAGACGTCCAGGAATACAATGAGCAGTTCTTC.

The sample holds many counts of this clonotype. The CDR3 DNA reads as TGTGCCAGCAGCTTAGACCCCGGGCGCACCAAGGGTACCGGGGAGCTGTTTTTT. It translates to CASSLDPGRTKGTGELFF. The chain employs TRBV7-6 and TRBJ2-2, with D unresolved. The V end was cut by 1 base, the J end by 5 bases, with 20 bases between. The CDR3 is made up of 18 amino acids. Germline loops: CDR1 SGHVS, CDR2 FNYEAQ.

By its share, this clonotype is medium-sized. The chain uses TRBV7-3 and TRBJ2-2; D is perhaps TRBD2 (5 bases). V dropped 7 bases and J dropped 7 bases, with 13 bases sitting between them. Germline CDR1 is SGHTA and CDR2 is FQGTGA. The CDR3 spans 13 residues. The DNA for the CDR3 is TGTGCCAGCACACCGGGGAAAGGCGGGGAGCTGTTTTTT. Translation gives CASTPGKGGELFF.

The table lists this clonotype with many counts. The chain couples TRBV20-1 to TRBJ2-7; D is perhaps TRBD1 or TRBD2 (5 bases each). The germline CDR1 and CDR2 sequences are DFQATT and SNEGSKA (reference sequence). V lost 5 bases and J lost 9, with 14 bases in between. The CDR3 totals 11 residues. DNA of the CDR3: TGCAGTGCTCCCAGGGACGTAACGCAGTACTTC. It codes for CSAPRDVTQYF.

The table lists this clonotype with a few counts. The V call is TRBV19, the J call TRBJ2-2; 8 bases map to TRBD2. Looked up from germline, CDR1 is LNHDA and CDR2 is SQIVND (reference sequence). The CDR3 spans 15 residues. V gave up 6 bases and J gave up 4 bases; unmatched junction bases: 7. The CDR3 DNA reads TGTGCCAGTAGGACCAGCGGGGGCGCCACCGGGGAGCTGTTTTTT. Its translation: CASRTSGGATGELFF.

The chain links TRBV6-2 or TRBV6-3 to TRBJ1-1; D remains unclear. The V gene lost 1 base and the J gene lost 1 base, with 7 bases spanning the gap. Germline V lookup: CDR1 MNHEY, CDR2 SVGEGT. The CDR3 length is 14 residues. The chain's CDR3 is CASSYYEKNTEAFF. CDR3 DNA sequence: TGTGCCAGCAGTTACTATGAAAAGAACACTGAAGCTTTCTTT.

This clonotype showed up many times. J is TRBJ2-7 and V is TRBV4-3; 7 positions agree with TRBD1. Germline values: CDR1 LGHNA, CDR2 YSLEER. V shed 2 bases, J shed 5 bases, and the junction held 9 bases outside the gene matches. CDR3 size: 15 residues. DNA for the CDR3: TGCGCCAGCAGCCAACATGCTGACAGGGTCCACGAGCAGTACTTC. It is translated as CASSQHADRVHEQYF.

This clonotype was detected only a few times. The V call is TRBV7-8, the J call TRBJ2-7; no clear D gene. This CDR3 has 16 amino acids. CDR1 and CDR2 from the germline V gene are SGHVS and FQNEAQ. V lost 2 bases, J lost 4 bases, and 18 bases lay in between. Written as DNA, the CDR3 is TGTGCCAGCAGCTTATTGTTCGGAGATCGTGGTTACGAGCAGTACTTC. Encoded protein: CASSLLFGDRGYEQYF. Filled out from reference TRBV7-8 and TRBJ2-7, the complete variable domain reads GAGVSQSPRYKVAKRGQDVALRCDPISGHVSLFWYQQALGQGPEFLTYFQNEAQLDKSGLPSDRFFAERPEGSVSTLKIQRTQQEDSAVYLCASSLLFGDRGYEQYFGPGTRLTVT.

This clonotype occurred many times. The gene calls are TRBV4-3 and TRBJ2-1; D is unclear. Germline V CDR1 and CDR2: LGHNA, YSLEER. The CDR3 has 15 residues. Trimming removed 4 bases from V and 6 bases from J, with 16 bases in between. CDR3 amino acids: CASSLGADVGNEQFF. In DNA, the CDR3 is TGCGCCAGCAGCCTAGGTGCTGACGTGGGCAATGAGCAGTTCTTC.

Only a few counts were recorded for this clonotype. The chain is built from TRBV29-1 and TRBJ2-2; D not resolved. The V end was cut by 5 bases, the J end by 4 bases, with 8 bases between. Germline lookup yields CDR1 SQVTM and CDR2 ANQGSEA. The CDR3 covers 12 residues. Written as DNA, the CDR3 is TGCAGCGTTCTAAACGGCACCGGGGAGCTGTTTTTT. This sequence encodes CSVLNGTGELFF.

This clonotype turned up a few times. V gene TRBV5-1 combines with J gene TRBJ2-2; 8 bases fit TRBD2. The CDR3 has 15 amino acids. Germline lookup yields CDR1 SGHRS and CDR2 YFSETQ. V was clipped by 0 bases and J by 5 bases; unmatched bases: 3. CDR3 DNA sequence: TGCGCCAGCAGCTTGGTTAGCGGGGCTACCGGGGAGCTGTTTTTT. Protein sequence: CASSLVSGATGELFF.

This clonotype was detected many times. The chain links TRBV28 to TRBJ2-5, with 9 positions matching TRBD1. CDR3 length: 14 amino acids. The V gene's germline CDR1 is MDHEN and CDR2 SYDVKM. V was clipped by 6 bases and J by 5 bases; unmatched bases: 7. The CDR3 DNA sequence: TGTGCCAGCAGGTCGGGGACAGGGAGGGAGACCCAGTACTTC. It specifies CASRSGTGRETQYF.

This clonotype was counted ten times or more. The J gene is TRBJ2-3, the V gene TRBV6-2 or TRBV6-3; 8 nucleotides agree with TRBD2. The trim removed 6 bases at V and 5 bases at J, leaving 13 bases unmatched. CDR1 MNHEY and CDR2 SVGEGT come from the germline V gene. This CDR3 is 16 amino acids long. The CDR3 loop reads CASSHPLGAGEDTQYF. The CDR3 DNA sequence: TGTGCCAGCAGCCATCCGTTGGGAGCGGGGGAAGATACGCAGTATTTT.

The rearrangement uses TRBV28 and TRBJ1-5; possible D gene TRBD1, 6 bases. Trimming removed 3 bases at V and 0 bases at J, with 15 bases between. This CDR3 is built from 17 residues. Germline lookup yields CDR1 MDHEN and CDR2 SYDVKM. The CDR3 reads CASSFGGAGGSNQPQHF. CDR3 nucleotide sequence: TGTGCCAGCAGTTTTGGGGGGGCCGGGGGTAGCAATCAGCCCCAGCATTTT.

This clonotype occurred many times. V gene TRBV27 combines with J gene TRBJ2-7, with D perhaps matching TRBD2 (6 bases). Trimming shortened V by 4 bases and J by 1 base, and 11 bases separated the two germline ends. Germline CDR1 reads MNHEY; CDR2 reads SMNVEV (reference sequence). The CDR3 extends over 14 amino acids. CDR3 sequence (DNA): TGTGCCAGCAGTTCCTTGGGACTTTCCTACGAGCAGTACTTC. Translation gives CASSSLGLSYEQYF.

About this clonotype itself: A read error may be the cause here, since a much bigger clone is one base away. J is TRBJ2-2 and V is TRBV6-4, with a tentative D call TRBD2 (6 bases). The CDR3 covers 14 residues. Looked up from germline, CDR1 is MRHNA and CDR2 is SNTAGT. CDR3 nucleotide sequence: TGTGCCAGCAGTCGGACGAGGGAGGCCGGGGTGCTGTTTTTT. Protein product: CASSRTREAGVLFF.